Below, 32 T cell receptor beta chains from the same sample are listed, as sequenced in a study of T cell clones after liver transplantation. The table came from immunoSEQ multiplex PCR; TCRdb's copy has only in-frame clones and leaves some out. Among fewer than 45,000 clones listed, about 86% were seen once. Source: CD4+ T cells from blood, taken 24 months after liver transplant. The receptors derive from a human patient who received a liver transplant. Among the T cells, some may be from the graft donor.

V and J are TRBV28 and TRBJ1-4, with TRBD1 matching over 10 bases. The V gene's germline CDR1 is MDHEN and CDR2 SYDVKM. J was trimmed by 0 bases and V by 3 bases; bases with no gene match: 7. The CDR3 spans 18 residues. The CDR3 coding sequence is TGTGCCAGCAGTTTCAACCGGGACAGGGGAGCAACTAATGAAAAACTGTTTTTT. Translation gives CASSFNRDRGATNEKLFF.

The CDR3 DNA reads as TGTGCCAGCAGCTTAGGTCTCCGGGGTAATTCACCCCTCCACTTT. Translation: CASSLGLRGNSPLHF. The genes are TRBV11-3 and TRBJ1-6; D ambiguous. CDR1 is SGHNT and CDR2 is YENEEA in the germline V gene. The CDR3 is 15 residues long. V gave up 1 base and J gave up 6 bases, with 10 bases separating them.

This chain uses TRBV7-3 with TRBJ2-3; 7 bases align to TRBD1. The CDR3 spans 17 residues. Germline V gene data show CDR1 as SGHTA and CDR2 as FQGTGA. J gave up 4 bases and V 5 bases, and 15 bases lay outside the gene matches. For the CDR3, the DNA is TGTGCCAGCAGCAGCCGACAGGGAAGGACGGGCCCAGATACGCAGTATTTT. Its translation is CASSSRQGRTGPDTQYF.

In its sample, this clone was seen once. The chain is built from TRBV2 and TRBJ1-4; maybe TRBD1 (6 bases). The length of the CDR3 is 14 residues. Trimming took off 5 bases at V and 4 bases at J, with 11 bases between the two ends. CDR1 is SNHLY and CDR2 is FYNNEI in the germline V gene. The CDR3 loop is CASSRQAVNEKLFF. The CDR3 DNA reads as TGTGCCAGCAGTCGACAGGCCGTTAATGAAAAACTGTTTTTT.

This clone was observed a single time. The CDR3 protein is CASSQGRQGLRTDTQYF. The CDR3 region has the DNA TGCGCCAGCAGCCAAGGGCGACAGGGCCTTCGCACAGATACGCAGTATTTT. The chain carries TRBV4-1 and TRBJ2-3; 7 bases agree with TRBD1. V lost 1 base to trimming and J lost 1 base; unmatched junction nucleotides: 8. Per the germline V gene, CDR1 is MGHRA and CDR2 is YSYEKL. The CDR3 sequence is 17 residues long.

The chain is built from TRBV4-2 and TRBJ2-7, with 11 bases lining up with TRBD2. The trim removed 3 bases at V and 2 bases at J, leaving 6 bases unmatched. The germline V gene has CDR1 LGHNA and CDR2 YNFKEQ. The CDR3 loop spans 16 amino acids. CDR3 coding DNA: TGTGCCAGCAGCCAGGACGGGACTAGCGGCGCCTACGAGCAGTACTTC. Its translation is CASSQDGTSGAYEQYF.

This clone has just one count. The J gene is TRBJ2-7, the V gene TRBV29-1; D not resolved. V was cut by 6 bases and J by 3 bases, with 12 bases left in between. Germline loops: CDR1 SQVTM, CDR2 ANQGSEA. This CDR3 comprises 12 residues. CDR3 residues: CSVLGSFYEQYF. CDR3 nucleotide sequence: TGCAGCGTCCTAGGTTCTTTCTACGAGCAGTACTTC.

The V and J genes are TRBV7-9 and TRBJ1-2; 9 bases are shared with TRBD1. V trimming: 3 bases; J trimming: 4 bases; junction bases outside the gene matches: 6. The CDR3 runs to 15 residues. Germline CDR1 SEHNR, CDR2 FQNEAQ (reference sequence). CDR3 DNA: TGTGCCAGCAGCTTGGGACAGGGAGGGGTCTATGGCTACACCTTC. As protein: CASSLGQGGVYGYTF.

The V and J genes are TRBV5-8 and TRBJ2-7; 7 nucleotides match TRBD2. CDR1 and CDR2 from the germline V gene are SGHTS and YDEGEE. CDR3 size: 17 residues. The junction had 13 bases not matched to a gene; V was cut back by 4 bases and J by 0 bases. The DNA of the CDR3 is TGTGCCAGCAGCCTCATCGGGGGGACGGGGACCTCCTACGAGCAGTACTTC. Its protein is CASSLIGGTGTSYEQYF.

The chain combines TRBV7-3 with TRBJ1-1; D is perhaps TRBD1 (6 bases). The germline gives CDR1 SGHTA, CDR2 FQGTGA. Trimming shortened V by 2 bases and J by 7 bases, and 14 bases separated the two germline ends. This CDR3 is 14 amino acids long. CDR3 DNA sequence: TGTGCCAGCAGCTTAGGGGGGGCGTTGAATGAAGCTTTCTTT. This translates into CASSLGGALNEAFF.

This clone was seen only a few times. The genes are TRBV14 and TRBJ2-7; D not certain. The CDR3 extends over 14 amino acids. CDR1 and CDR2 (germline): SGHDN, FVKESK. The V and J ends lost 0 bases and 6 bases respectively, with 12 bases between them. CDR3 DNA sequence: TGTGCCAGCAGCCAAGAGTTACGGGCAGCCGAGCAGTACTTC. Protein sequence: CASSQELRAAEQYF.

The chain couples TRBV6-5 to TRBJ2-1; D perhaps matches TRBD2 (5 bases). Trimming shortened V by 5 bases and J by 16 bases, and 27 bases separated the two germline ends. The CDR3 is made up of 15 amino acids. Germline V gives CDR1 MNHEY, CDR2 SVGAGI. The CDR3: CASSTGIMTTMSLFF. The CDR3 DNA sequence: TGTGCCAGCAGTACTGGGATAATGACTACAATGAGCTTATTCTTC.

The CDR3 nucleotides are TGTGCCAGTAGTGATACAGTGGGGAGCAATCAGCCCCAGCATTTT. Its protein is CASSDTVGSNQPQHF. The chain recombines TRBV19 with TRBJ1-5; the D is unclear. Germline values: CDR1 LNHDA, CDR2 SQIVND (reference sequence). This CDR3 has 15 residues. V lost 5 bases, J lost 1 base, and 12 bases lay in between.

The V gene is TRBV27, the J gene TRBJ1-4; D ambiguous. CDR3 length equals 14 residues. V gave up 6 bases and J gave up 0 bases, with 8 bases separating them. The germline V gene has CDR1 MNHEY and CDR2 SMNVEV (reference sequence). CDR3 in amino acids: CASRKTATNEKLFF. The CDR3 nucleotides read TGTGCCAGCAGGAAGACGGCAACTAATGAAAAACTGTTTTTT.

The sample holds one count of this clone. V gene TRBV10-2 combines with J gene TRBJ2-6; weak D call: TRBD1 (7 bases). The CDR3 covers 17 residues. The ends were cut back, 3 bases at V and 6 bases at J, with 18 bases in the middle. The germline CDR1 and CDR2 sequences are WSHSY and SAAADI. The CDR3 sequence: CASSDPGGFNKANVLTF. As DNA, the CDR3 is TGCGCCAGCAGTGATCCAGGGGGGTTTAACAAGGCCAACGTCCTGACTTTC.

The chain links TRBV5-4 to TRBJ2-3; TRBD2 is a possible D gene (6 bases). Germline V gene data show CDR1 as SGHNT and CDR2 as YYREEE (reference sequence). The V end was cut by 2 bases, the J end by 5 bases, with 12 bases between. The CDR3 covers 14 residues. CDR3 nucleotide sequence: TGTGCCAGCAGCTTAGGAGGGTTGAGAGATACGCAGTATTTT. Protein sequence: CASSLGGLRDTQYF.

In its sample, this clone is medium-sized. The J gene is TRBJ2-5, the V gene TRBV27, with 15 bases aligning to TRBD2. CDR1 is MNHEY and CDR2 is SMNVEV in the germline V gene (reference sequence). CDR3 length: 16 residues. After removal of 3 bases from V and 2 bases from J, the junction contained 1 base not matched to a gene. CDR3 amino acids: CASSLGLAGGQETQYF. The CDR3 DNA reads TGTGCCAGCAGTTTGGGACTAGCGGGAGGACAAGAGACCCAGTACTTC.

The chain is built from TRBV5-1 and TRBJ1-3; D possibly corresponds to TRBD1 (5 bases). CDR1 and CDR2 (germline): SGHRS, YFSETQ. V lost 0 bases, J lost 0 bases, and 13 bases lay in between. This CDR3 has 17 residues. The CDR3 nucleotides read TGCGCCAGCAGCTTGGATCCAGACAGAAGCTCTGGAAACACCATATATTTT. Translating gives CASSLDPDRSSGNTIYF.

V and J are TRBV10-3 and TRBJ2-7; D not certain. Trimming removed 4 bases at V and 5 bases at J, with 12 bases between. The V gene's germline CDR1 is ENHRY and CDR2 SYGVKD. The CDR3 runs 13 residues. The CDR3 sequence is CAISVRNDDEQYF. CDR3 bases: TGTGCCATCAGTGTTCGTAATGATGACGAGCAGTACTTC.

The V gene is TRBV18, the J gene TRBJ1-1; D not resolved. This CDR3 is 15 amino acids long. From germline, CDR1 is KGHSH and CDR2 LQKENI. The V end was cut by 1 base, the J end by 2 bases, with 11 bases between. CDR3 DNA sequence: TGTGCCAGCTCACCACTGACCGCTACCAACACTGAAGCTTTCTTT. Translating gives CASSPLTATNTEAFF.

This clone was recorded only once. The chain is built from TRBV11-3 and TRBJ2-1; TRBD2 aligns across 7 bases. V was clipped by 5 bases and J by 4 bases; unmatched bases: 8. The length of the CDR3 is 15 residues. From germline, CDR1 is SGHNT and CDR2 YENEEA. CDR3 in DNA: TGTGCCAGCAGCCCCCCGGGGGGAGCGTACAATGAGCAGTTCTTC. Its translation is CASSPPGGAYNEQFF.

The chain has TRBV15 and TRBJ1-3, with TRBD1 as a possible D gene (5 bases). The germline V gene has CDR1 LNHNV and CDR2 YYDKDF (reference sequence). Deletions cut 0 bases from V and 1 base from J, with 16 bases between. The CDR3 runs 18 residues. The CDR3 region has the DNA TGTGCCACCAGCAGAGACCTCAGGGAAATGGGTTCTGGAAACACCATATATTTT. Protein: CATSRDLREMGSGNTIYF.

CDR3 amino acids: CASRGDSQETQYF. The CDR3 DNA follows: TGTGCCAGTAGGGGGGACAGCCAAGAGACCCAGTACTTC. The V call is TRBV19, the J call TRBJ2-5; TRBD1 matches 7 bases. This CDR3 region has 13 residues. Losses at the gene ends were 6 bases for V and 1 base for J; bases not matched to a gene: 2. Germline assignment: CDR1 LNHDA and CDR2 SQIVND (reference sequence).

The genes are TRBV25-1 and TRBJ1-4; 7 bases are a match to TRBD1. CDR1 is MGHDK, CDR2 SYGVNS, per germline. The CDR3 is 12 residues long. With V trimmed by 7 bases and J by 10 bases, 6 bases remained unmatched. The CDR3 region has the DNA TGTGCCAGCAACGAGGGGGCTGGAAAACTGTTTTTT. Its translation: CASNEGAGKLFF. Full variable domain (rest looked up from reference TRBV25-1 and TRBJ1-4): EADIYQTPRYLVIGTGKKITLECSQTMGHDKMYWYQQDPGMELHLIHYSYGVNSTEKGDLSSESTVSRIRTEHFPLTLESARPSHTSQYLCASNEGAGKLFFGSGTQLSVL.

This clone was seen only once. V and J are TRBV4-2 and TRBJ1-6, with D perhaps matching TRBD1 (6 bases). The V and J ends lost 0 bases and 7 bases respectively, with 13 bases between them. This CDR3 has 16 amino acids. Germline loops: CDR1 LGHNA, CDR2 YNFKEQ. Here the CDR3 reads CASSQDAGGPNSPLHF. CDR3 DNA: TGTGCCAGCAGCCAAGATGCGGGGGGCCCGAATTCACCCCTCCACTTT.

J is TRBJ2-1 and V is TRBV15; 9 nucleotides line up with TRBD1. With 3 bases clipped from V and 5 bases from J, the junction kept 8 bases outside the gene matches. The CDR3 contains 16 residues. Germline CDR1 is LNHNV and CDR2 is YYDKDF (reference sequence). For the CDR3, the DNA is TGTGCCACCAGCAGTTTCCGGGACAGGGCTAACAATGAGCAGTTCTTC. Translation gives CATSSFRDRANNEQFF.

This sequence joins TRBV27 and TRBJ1-2, with a tentative D call TRBD1 (6 bases). The germline V gene encodes CDR1 MNHEY and CDR2 SMNVEV (reference sequence). CDR3 size: 14 residues. Trimming removed 0 bases from V and 7 bases from J, with 12 bases in between. CDR3 nucleotide sequence: TGTGCCAGCAGTTTATCGGGGGGCTGGGGTGGCTACACCTTC. Protein product: CASSLSGGWGGYTF.

This rearrangement joins TRBV9 to TRBJ2-3, with D possibly called TRBD1 or TRBD2 (5 bases each). The CDR3 runs 14 residues. V lost 2 bases and J lost 2, with 9 bases in between. Germline-derived CDR1 and CDR2 are SGDLS and YYNGEE. The CDR3 bases are TGTGCCAGCAGCGTGCTAGGGACCACAGATACGCAGTATTTT. This sequence encodes CASSVLGTTDTQYF.

The chain recombines TRBV10-3 with TRBJ1-1; 7 bases match TRBD1. Germline CDR1 is ENHRY and CDR2 is SYGVKD. The ends lost 7 bases at V and 0 bases at J; junction bases unmatched: 2. The CDR3 spans 13 residues. This CDR3 reads CAITGQLNTEAFF. CDR3 DNA: TGTGCCATCACGGGACAGCTGAACACTGAAGCTTTCTTT.

The chain uses TRBV5-1 and TRBJ2-2; D call uncertain. The CDR3 extends over 16 amino acids. V lost 4 bases and J lost 3, with 16 bases in between. Germline V CDR1 and CDR2: SGHRS, YFSETQ. In nucleotides, the CDR3 is TGCGCCAGCAGCCGAGCTTTGGATGGTGACACCGGGGAGCTGTTTTTT. Its translation: CASSRALDGDTGELFF.

This sequence joins TRBV5-1 and TRBJ2-3; the D is unclear. Germline loops: CDR1 SGHRS, CDR2 YFSETQ. V gave up 6 bases and J gave up 0 bases, with 11 bases separating them. The CDR3 has 14 residues. The chain's CDR3 is CASNPGGSTDTQYF. Here the CDR3 DNA reads TGCGCCAGCAACCCGGGCGGTAGCACAGATACGCAGTATTTT.

This clone has more than one count but fewer than ten. The chain uses TRBV18 and TRBJ1-5; D might be TRBD1 (5 bases). Trimming removed 3 bases at V and 3 bases at J, with 15 bases between. Germline V gene data show CDR1 as KGHSH and CDR2 as LQKENI. There are 16 residues in the CDR3. The CDR3 loop reads CASSPERGTHNQPQHF. As DNA, the CDR3 is TGTGCCAGCTCACCCGAGCGGGGGACGCACAATCAGCCCCAGCATTTT.